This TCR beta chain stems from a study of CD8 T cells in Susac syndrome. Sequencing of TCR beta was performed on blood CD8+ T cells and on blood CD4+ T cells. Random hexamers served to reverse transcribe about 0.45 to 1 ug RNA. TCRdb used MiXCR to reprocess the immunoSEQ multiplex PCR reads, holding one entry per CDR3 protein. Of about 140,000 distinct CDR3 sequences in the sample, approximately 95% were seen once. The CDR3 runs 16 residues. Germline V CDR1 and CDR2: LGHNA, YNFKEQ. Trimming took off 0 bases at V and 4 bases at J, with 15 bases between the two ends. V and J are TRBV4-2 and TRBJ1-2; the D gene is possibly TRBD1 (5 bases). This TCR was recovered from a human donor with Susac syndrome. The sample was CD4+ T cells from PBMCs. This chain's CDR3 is CASSQDNRGSGYGYTF. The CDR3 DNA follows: TGTGCCAGCAGCCAAGATAATAGGGGATCAGGCTATGGCTACACCTTC.